These 16 T cell receptor beta chains were sequenced from one sample in a study of T cell responses to AZD1222 COVID-19 vaccine. Some clones are missing from TCRdb's copy, which holds only in-frame ones; the method was immunoSEQ multiplex PCR. The table lists some 170,000 clones, about 89% of them singletons, with over 1.5% in the top ten. Source: peripheral blood, taken 28 days after the second AZD1222 dose. The receptors were sampled from an adult who received the AZD1222 COVID-19 vaccine.

The chain joins TRBV18 to TRBJ1-5, with D perhaps TRBD1 (6 bases). V lost 4 bases and J 0 bases, leaving 16 bases between the germline ends. Germline V gene data show CDR1 as KGHSH and CDR2 as LQKENI. This CDR3 is built from 17 residues. CDR3 region: CASSLSGGPYSNQPQHF. The CDR3 DNA reads as TGTGCCAGCTCACTCTCTGGGGGGCCGTATAGCAATCAGCCCCAGCATTTT.

Worth noting for this clone: Other DNA sequences from this sample encode an identical CDR3 as well. The chain is built from TRBV5-6 and TRBJ2-7; unclear D gene. This CDR3 has 12 residues. V was trimmed by 4 bases and J by 0 bases, leaving 5 bases between them. Germline V gene lookup returns CDR1 SGHDT and CDR2 YYEEEE. The CDR3 spells CASSHRSYEQYF. CDR3 nucleotide sequence: TGTGCCAGCAGCCACCGCTCCTACGAGCAGTACTTC.

Concerning this clone: This sample includes further DNA sequences coding for the same CDR3. The chain recombines TRBV24-1 with TRBJ2-3; 8 bases are a match to TRBD1. This CDR3 is 13 amino acids long. The V segment lost 9 bases and the J segment 1 base; nucleotides outside the gene matches: 2. Germline CDR1 and CDR2: KGHDR and SFDVKD. The CDR3 nucleotides read TGTGCCACCTCGGGACAGGGCACAGATACGCAGTATTTT. This codes for CATSGQGTDTQYF.

This clone was seen only a few times. The chain couples TRBV7-8 to TRBJ2-7; 13 bases are shared with TRBD2. Looked up from germline, CDR1 is SGHVS and CDR2 is FQNEAQ. The CDR3 totals 17 residues. J lost 6 bases, V lost 5 bases, and 13 bases had no gene match. The CDR3, as DNA: TGTGCCAGCAGCCTTTTTTGGTCCAGGACTAGCGGGAGCGAGCAGTACTTC. As protein: CASSLFWSRTSGSEQYF.

This clone was observed a few times. This chain uses TRBV7-9 with TRBJ1-4; D gene unclear. The germline V gene encodes CDR1 SEHNR and CDR2 FQNEAQ (reference sequence). Trimming removed 5 bases from V and 0 bases from J, with 10 bases in between. The CDR3 length is 15 residues. CDR3 bases: TGTGCCAGCAGCCCTAGGACGGCAACTAATGAAAAACTGTTTTTT. Translated, it gives CASSPRTATNEKLFF. Supplemented by reference TRBV7-9 and TRBJ1-4, the full variable domain reads DTGVSQNPRHKITKRGQNVTFRCDPISEHNRLYWYRQTLGQGPEFLTYFQNEAQLEKSRLLSDRFSAERPKGSFSTLEIQRTEQGDSAMYLCASSPRTATNEKLFFGSGTQLSVL.

This chain connects TRBV2 to TRBJ2-4; 10 bases are a match to TRBD1. With V trimmed by 7 bases and J by 7 bases, 4 bases remained unmatched. Germline V gene sequence: CDR1 SNHLY, CDR2 FYNNEI. The CDR3 is 13 residues long. The CDR3, as DNA: TGTGCCAGCACTACGGACAGGGGGAACATTCAGTACTTC. This sequence encodes CASTTDRGNIQYF. Full variable domain (missing parts from reference TRBV2 and TRBJ2-4): EPEVTQTPSHQVTQMGQEVILRCVPISNHLYFYWYRQILGQKVEFLVSFYNNEISEKSEIFDDQFSVERPDGSNFTLKIRSTKLEDSAMYFCASTTDRGNIQYFGAGTRLSVL.

This sequence joins TRBV7-8 and TRBJ2-1; either TRBD1 or TRBD2 may supply D (5 bases each). Trimming removed 1 base from V and 4 bases from J, with 14 bases in between. This CDR3 has 16 amino acids. From germline, CDR1 is SGHVS and CDR2 FQNEAQ. The CDR3 bases are TGTGCCAGCAGCTTAGGGGTCCGGGACCCTTACAATGAGCAGTTCTTC. The encoded protein is CASSLGVRDPYNEQFF.

The V call is TRBV27, the J call TRBJ2-5, with no clear D. Germline assignment: CDR1 MNHEY and CDR2 SMNVEV (reference sequence). Trimming shortened V by 3 bases and J by 1 base, and 6 bases separated the two germline ends. The CDR3 contains 13 residues. CDR3 DNA: TGTGCCAGCAGTTTTAGTGGCCAAGAGACCCAGTACTTC. It codes for CASSFSGQETQYF.

The chain combines TRBV20-1 with TRBJ1-3; 8 bases map to TRBD1. CDR3 length equals 18 residues. J gave up 0 bases and V 3 bases, and 13 bases lay outside the gene matches. Germline V gives CDR1 DFQATT, CDR2 SNEGSKA (reference sequence). Written as DNA, the CDR3 is TGCAGTGCTAGTAGGACAGGGTCCCTCCGTTTCTCTGGAAACACCATATATTTT. It yields the protein CSASRTGSLRFSGNTIYF.

The rearrangement uses TRBV2 and TRBJ1-2; perhaps TRBD1 as D (6 bases). Trimming took off 6 bases at V and 8 bases at J, with 13 bases between the two ends. Per germline, CDR1 SNHLY and CDR2 FYNNEI. The CDR3 has 12 residues. The CDR3 sequence: CASRSGGGGYTF. The CDR3 bases are TGTGCCAGCAGGTCTGGGGGCGGAGGCTACACCTTC.

This chain links TRBV19 with TRBJ2-1; no reliable D call. Per germline, CDR1 LNHDA and CDR2 SQIVND (reference sequence). The CDR3 has 14 amino acids. V lost 5 bases to trimming and J lost 8 bases, with 16 bases between them. CDR3 in amino acids: CASSLWGFMDEQFF. The CDR3 bases are TGTGCCAGTAGTCTATGGGGTTTCATGGATGAGCAGTTCTTC.

V gene TRBV2 combines with J gene TRBJ1-2; D gene uncertain. CDR3 size: 15 residues. CDR1 is SNHLY, CDR2 FYNNEI, per germline. Trimming took off 2 bases at V and 4 bases at J, with 14 bases between the two ends. In DNA form, the CDR3 reads TGTGCCAGCAGTGAATCGGAGACGTCGGGCTATGGCTACACCTTC. Residues: CASSESETSGYGYTF.

This sequence joins TRBV5-1 and TRBJ2-3; D tentatively fits TRBD1 or TRBD2 (6 bases each). With 0 bases removed from V and 1 base from J, the gap between germline ends came to 18 bases. The CDR3 loop spans 18 amino acids. Germline V gene data show CDR1 as SGHRS and CDR2 as YFSETQ. In nucleotides, the CDR3 is TGCGCCAGCAGCTTGGGACTAGGGGGATCCTGGGGCACAGATACGCAGTATTTT. Translation: CASSLGLGGSWGTDTQYF.

The chain joins TRBV6-5 to TRBJ1-1; a weak D match, TRBD1 (6 bases). Germline V gene data show CDR1 as MNHEY and CDR2 as SVGAGI. Trimming cost V 5 bases and J 1 base, with 14 bases left between them. The CDR3 length is 15 residues. The CDR3 DNA is TGTGCCAGCAGTATAGCAGGGGTTACGAACACTGAAGCTTTCTTT. The encoded protein is CASSIAGVTNTEAFF.

This clone was seen a handful of times. This chain links TRBV29-1 with TRBJ2-3; D is ambiguous. The length of the CDR3 is 12 residues. With 3 bases removed from V and 2 bases from J, the gap between germline ends came to 6 bases. The V gene's germline CDR1 is SQVTM and CDR2 ANQGSEA. The chain's CDR3 is CSVEGYTDTQYF. CDR3 DNA sequence: TGCAGCGTTGAGGGGTACACAGATACGCAGTATTTT.

The chain joins TRBV5-8 to TRBJ2-7; D is unresolved. The germline V gene has CDR1 SGHTS and CDR2 YDEGEE. V gave up 2 bases and J gave up 13 bases, with 16 bases separating them. CDR3 length equals 12 residues. The CDR3 here is CASSLTLRIGYF. CDR3 nucleotides: TGTGCCAGCAGCTTAACGCTGAGGATTGGATACTTC.